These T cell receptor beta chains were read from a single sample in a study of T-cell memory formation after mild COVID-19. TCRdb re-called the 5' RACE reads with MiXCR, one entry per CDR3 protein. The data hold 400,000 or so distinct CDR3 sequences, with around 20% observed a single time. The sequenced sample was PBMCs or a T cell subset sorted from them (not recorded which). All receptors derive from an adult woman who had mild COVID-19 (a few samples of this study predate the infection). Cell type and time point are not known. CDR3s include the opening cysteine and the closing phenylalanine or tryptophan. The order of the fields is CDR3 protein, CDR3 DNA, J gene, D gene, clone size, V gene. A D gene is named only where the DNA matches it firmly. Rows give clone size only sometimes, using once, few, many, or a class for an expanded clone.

CASSTGTGNTIYF | TGCGCCAGCAGCACAGGGACCGGGAACACCATATATTTT | TRBJ1-3 | NA | NA | TRBV5-1
CASINPGTDSSGANVLTF | TGTGCCAGCATCAACCCCGGGACAGACTCCTCTGGGGCCAACGTCCTGACTTTC | TRBJ2-6 | TRBD1 | few | TRBV7-9
CASPPGLLDTGELFF | TGTGCCAGTCCGCCGGGACTTCTTGACACCGGGGAGCTGTTTTTT | TRBJ2-2 | NA | few | TRBV7-9
CASSITSGGTDTQYF | TGTGCCAGTAGCATTACTAGCGGAGGCACAGATACGCAGTATTTT | TRBJ2-3 | TRBD2 | NA | TRBV19
CASSYEGRIDIQYF | TGTGCCAGCAGTTACGAGGGGAGGATCGACATTCAGTACTTC | TRBJ2-4 | NA | NA | TRBV6-2/TRBV6-3
CAIEASAGELFF | TGTGCCATTGAGGCTAGTGCCGGGGAGCTGTTTTTT | TRBJ2-2 | NA | many | TRBV24-1
CASSWTLYEQYF | TGTGCCAGCAGTTGGACACTCTACGAGCAGTACTTC | TRBJ2-7 | NA | few | TRBV2
CASSLGGNLNEQFF | TGTGCCAGCAGCTTAGGGGGAAATCTCAATGAGCAGTTCTTC | TRBJ2-1 | NA | NA | TRBV7-3
CASSLTAPANYGYTF | TGTGCCAGTAGTTTGACAGCGCCCGCTAACTATGGCTACACCTTC | TRBJ1-2 | NA | NA | TRBV19
CASSLDRVVETQYF | TGTGCCAGCAGCTTAGACAGGGTGGTTGAGACCCAGTACTTC | TRBJ2-5 | NA | NA | TRBV7-2
CASSDLRGNTIYF | TGTGCCAGCAGTGACCTTCGTGGGAACACCATATATTTT | TRBJ1-3 | NA | few | TRBV6-2/TRBV6-3
CSARVIGTGSAGELFF | TGCAGTGCTAGAGTTATCGGGACAGGGTCGGCCGGGGAGCTGTTTTTT | TRBJ2-2 | TRBD1 | few | TRBV20-1
CASSLVLDRVGGEQFF | TGTGCCAGCAGCTTAGTCTTGGACAGGGTAGGAGGTGAGCAGTTCTTC | TRBJ2-1 | TRBD1 | NA | TRBV7-9
CASSFLAGGTDTQYF | TGTGCCAGCAGCTTCTTAGCGGGGGGCACAGATACGCAGTATTTT | TRBJ2-3 | TRBD2 | NA | TRBV7-9
CASSLEKGIRANEQFF | TGCGCCAGCAGCTTGGAGAAGGGTATTAGGGCCAATGAGCAGTTCTTC | TRBJ2-1 | NA | many | TRBV5-1
CASSLSSGYEQYF | TGTGCCAGCAGCTTGAGTAGCGGTTACGAGCAGTACTTC | TRBJ2-7 | NA | NA | TRBV5-5
CASTRSGELFF | TGTGCCAGCACCCGTAGCGGGGAGCTGTTTTTT | TRBJ2-2 | NA | NA | TRBV12-3/TRBV12-4
CASSQELGSGTYEQYF | TGCGCCAGCAGCCAAGAATTGGGGTCGGGGACGTACGAGCAGTACTTC | TRBJ2-7 | NA | many | TRBV4-3
CASSFRGYGQYF | TGTGCCAGCAGCTTCAGGGGGTACGGGCAGTACTTC | TRBJ2-7 | TRBD1 | NA | TRBV7-4
CASTLAGAKNIQYF | TGTGCCAGCACCTTAGCGGGAGCCAAAAACATTCAGTACTTC | TRBJ2-4 | TRBD2 | few | TRBV12-3/TRBV12-4
CASNPGGLGGYTF | TGTGCCAGCAACCCGGGCGGACTGGGCGGCTACACCTTC | TRBJ1-2 | NA | NA | TRBV12-3/TRBV12-4
CASSRSGQMNTEAFF | TGTGCCAGCAGCCGGTCGGGACAGATGAACACTGAAGCTTTCTTT | TRBJ1-1 | TRBD1 | NA | TRBV6-2/TRBV6-3
CASSQGNTGELFF | TGTGCCAGCAGCCAAGGGAACACCGGGGAGCTGTTTTTT | TRBJ2-2 | NA | NA | TRBV14
CASSPFAGGPDTQYF | TGTGCCAGCAGCCCGTTCGCGGGGGGCCCAGATACGCAGTATTTT | TRBJ2-3 | TRBD2 | NA | TRBV7-8
CASSLGTGGRDAYGYTF | TGTGCCAGCAGCTTAGGGACAGGGGGTCGTGACGCGTATGGCTACACCTTC | TRBJ1-2 | TRBD1 | NA | TRBV11-2
CASSPRTGSIGYTF | TGTGCCAGCAGTCCCCGGACAGGATCTATCGGCTACACCTTC | TRBJ1-2 | TRBD1 | few | TRBV12-3/TRBV12-4
CATSDRDATGRAYEQYF | TGTGCCACCAGTGACCGGGATGCTACGGGAAGGGCCTACGAGCAGTACTTC | TRBJ2-7 | NA | NA | TRBV24-1
CAWKGDPTGANVLTF | TGTGCCTGGAAGGGGGACCCTACTGGGGCCAACGTCCTGACTTTC | TRBJ2-6 | NA | NA | TRBV30
CASSFRTQETQYF | TGCGCCAGCAGCTTCCGGACCCAAGAGACCCAGTACTTC | TRBJ2-5 | NA | NA | TRBV5-1
CASSSQREAGETQYF | TGTGCCAGCAGTTCCCAGCGGGAGGCCGGTGAGACCCAGTACTTC | TRBJ2-5 | TRBD2 | few | TRBV12-3/TRBV12-4
CASSLPWAGSRITGELFF | TGTGCCAGCAGTTTACCCTGGGCAGGGAGCCGTATTACCGGGGAGCTGTTTTTT | TRBJ2-2 | NA | NA | TRBV12-3/TRBV12-4
CSARGGREETYNEQFF | TGCAGTGCCCGAGGCGGGAGGGAAGAAACCTACAATGAGCAGTTCTTC | TRBJ2-1 | TRBD2 | few | TRBV20-1
CSARFVGVTSYNEQFF | TGCAGTGCTAGATTTGTAGGGGTCACCTCCTACAATGAGCAGTTCTTC | TRBJ2-1 | NA | many | TRBV20-1
CSARPTGGRNQPQHF | TGCAGTGCCCGCCCCACAGGGGGCCGCAATCAGCCCCAGCATTTT | TRBJ1-5 | TRBD1 | few | TRBV20-1
CASSPDELDTQYF | TGTGCCAGCAGTCCTGACGAATTAGATACGCAGTATTTT | TRBJ2-3 | NA | NA | TRBV12-3/TRBV12-4
CASSQSPPRGLAGGLEQFF | TGCGCCAGCAGTCAATCCCCGCCCCGCGGACTAGCGGGAGGGCTAGAGCAGTTCTTC | TRBJ2-1 | TRBD2 | few | TRBV23-1
CASSLVQSSSEETQYF | TGTGCCAGCAGCTTAGTTCAATCGTCCTCGGAAGAGACCCAGTACTTC | TRBJ2-5 | NA | NA | TRBV7-9
CASSSLSSFSYEQYF | TGTGCCAGCAGCTCGCTCTCTAGCTTCTCCTACGAGCAGTACTTC | TRBJ2-7 | NA | few | TRBV13
CASSSDRGQDNQPQHF | TGCGCCAGCAGCTCGGACAGGGGGCAAGACAATCAGCCCCAGCATTTT | TRBJ1-5 | TRBD1 | few | TRBV5-1
CAWSEGSMNTGELFF | TGTGCCTGGAGTGAGGGGAGTATGAACACCGGGGAGCTGTTTTTT | TRBJ2-2 | NA | NA | TRBV30
CASSIHSGTVADTQYF | TGTGCCAGCAGTATACACTCCGGGACAGTTGCAGATACGCAGTATTTT | TRBJ2-3 | TRBD1 | few | TRBV27
CASSIREGYGYTF | TGTGCCAGCAGCATCAGGGAGGGCTATGGCTACACCTTC | TRBJ1-2 | NA | NA | TRBV12-3/TRBV12-4
CASSRRRDWDYGYTF | TGTGCCAGCAGCCGGAGGCGGGATTGGGACTATGGCTACACCTTC | TRBJ1-2 | NA | few | TRBV12-3/TRBV12-4
CASSLVSGTQYF | TGTGCCAGCAGCTTAGTTTCGGGTACGCAGTATTTT | TRBJ2-3 | NA | NA | TRBV7-8
CASSQGHEKLFF | TGCGCCAGCAGCCAGGGTCATGAAAAACTGTTTTTT | TRBJ1-4 | NA | few | TRBV4-1
CASSLAAAGNTIYF | TGTGCCAGCAGCTTGGCTGCAGCTGGAAACACCATATATTTT | TRBJ1-3 | NA | few | TRBV5-5
CASSYSPPTSGIYNEQFF | TGTGCCAGCAGTTACTCCCCCCCTACTAGCGGTATATACAATGAGCAGTTCTTC | TRBJ2-1 | TRBD2 | many | TRBV6-2/TRBV6-3
CASSLGQINYGYTF | TGTGCCAGCAGCTTGGGGCAGATTAACTATGGCTACACCTTC | TRBJ1-2 | NA | few | TRBV5-6
CASSQLSTRRMDGEKLFF | TGCGCCAGCAGCCAACTCTCGACTAGGAGAATGGATGGTGAAAAACTGTTTTTT | TRBJ1-4 | NA | NA | TRBV4-1
CASSYISGTGRHGYTF | TGTGCCAGCAGTTACATATCGGGGACAGGAAGACATGGCTACACCTTC | TRBJ1-2 | TRBD1 | few | TRBV6-5
CATSRGQQNEKLFF | TGTGCCACCAGCAGAGGACAGCAGAATGAAAAACTGTTTTTT | TRBJ1-4 | NA | NA | TRBV15
CASSRYPRGTDTQYF | TGTGCCAGCAGCCGTTATCCGAGGGGCACAGATACGCAGTATTTT | TRBJ2-3 | NA | few | TRBV11-2